Listed below are T cell receptor beta chains from one sample, sequenced in a study of regulatory T cells in long-lasting Graves disease. TCRdb ran MiXCR on the multiplex PCR reads and lists one entry per CDR3 protein. The sample has 400,000 to 500,000 distinct CDR3 sequences, approximately 15% seen once. The same sample was also studied in work on T cells in Graves' hyperthyroidism and ophthalmopathy.

Here the sequenced sample was peripheral blood mononuclear cells (PBMCs), taken at new diagnosis, from a patient treated with antithyroid drugs. All receptors come from a woman aged 40 to 50 with Graves disease. Each CDR3 is given with its conserved first and last residue. D genes are given only for firm matches. Only part of the rows carry a size: once, few, many, or a class if the clone is expanded.

abundance: NA
d_gene: NA
j_gene: TRBJ2-6
v_gene: TRBV19
CDR3nt: TGTGCCAGTAGTATAGCGGAGACATCCCTCTCTGGGTCCAACGTCCTGACTTTC
CDR3aa: CASSIAETSLSGSNVLTF

abundance: many
d_gene: NA
j_gene: TRBJ2-1
v_gene: TRBV5-4
CDR3nt: TGTGCCAGCAGCTTGAGGCAGGGAGATGAGCAGTTCTTC
CDR3aa: CASSLRQGDEQFF

abundance: many
d_gene: NA
j_gene: TRBJ2-1
v_gene: TRBV11-3
CDR3nt: TGTGCCAGCAGCTTAAGCTCCCTACGTGACAATGAGCAGTTCTTC
CDR3aa: CASSLSSLRDNEQFF

abundance: NA
d_gene: TRBD2
j_gene: TRBJ2-3
v_gene: TRBV19
CDR3nt: TGTGCCAGTAGTAATAGCGGGAGTCGCACAGATACGCAGTATTTT
CDR3aa: CASSNSGSRTDTQYF

abundance: many
d_gene: TRBD2
j_gene: TRBJ2-5
v_gene: TRBV11-2
CDR3nt: TGTGCCAGTAAACCGGGACTAGTCGCGGAGACCCAGTACTTC
CDR3aa: CASKPGLVAETQYF

abundance: many
d_gene: NA
j_gene: TRBJ2-7
v_gene: TRBV28
CDR3nt: TGTGCCAGCAGTTTACGTCTAGCTTACGAGCAGTACTTC
CDR3aa: CASSLRLAYEQYF

abundance: many
d_gene: TRBD1
j_gene: TRBJ1-1
v_gene: TRBV28
CDR3nt: TGTGCCAGCAGCCCCTTTTGGACAGGGAGAATTATGAACACTGAAGCTTTCTTT
CDR3aa: CASSPFWTGRIMNTEAFF

abundance: NA
d_gene: TRBD2
j_gene: TRBJ2-5
v_gene: TRBV6-1
CDR3nt: TGTGCCAGCAGGGGACTAGCGGTTAAAGAGACCCAGTACTTC
CDR3aa: CASRGLAVKETQYF

abundance: few
d_gene: NA
j_gene: TRBJ2-7
v_gene: TRBV25-1
CDR3nt: TGTGCCAGCAGTGAACTGGCCAGGGGATACTACGAGCAGTACTTC
CDR3aa: CASSELARGYYEQYF

abundance: many
d_gene: NA
j_gene: TRBJ2-7
v_gene: TRBV20-1
CDR3nt: TGCAGTGCTAGAGATCCCGGTCTTCTCAGCTCCTACGAGCAGTACTTC
CDR3aa: CSARDPGLLSSYEQYF

abundance: NA
d_gene: TRBD1
j_gene: TRBJ2-2
v_gene: TRBV28
CDR3nt: TGTGCCAGCTCCGACCTTACAGGGGTTAGAACCCCCGGGGAGCTGTTTTTT
CDR3aa: CASSDLTGVRTPGELFF

abundance: many
d_gene: NA
j_gene: TRBJ2-5
v_gene: TRBV4-1
CDR3nt: TGCGCCAGCAGCCAAGATCTCCTCGGGCAGGGTCAAGAGACCCAGTACTTC
CDR3aa: CASSQDLLGQGQETQYF

abundance: few
d_gene: TRBD2
j_gene: TRBJ2-7
v_gene: TRBV18
CDR3nt: TGTGCCAGCTCAAGCTCCGGGACTAACCCCTACGAGCAGTACTTC
CDR3aa: CASSSSGTNPYEQYF

abundance: many
d_gene: NA
j_gene: TRBJ2-1
v_gene: TRBV5-1
CDR3nt: TGCGCCAGCAGCTTGGAAACTGGCTACAATGAGCAGTTCTTC
CDR3aa: CASSLETGYNEQFF

abundance: many
d_gene: NA
j_gene: TRBJ2-2
v_gene: TRBV13
CDR3nt: TGTGCCAGCAGCGCAACTGGACTCTCAACTCAGACCGGGGAGCTGTTTTTT
CDR3aa: CASSATGLSTQTGELFF

abundance: NA
d_gene: TRBD1
j_gene: TRBJ1-1
v_gene: TRBV4-1
CDR3nt: TGCGCCAGCAGCCGGGCAGGGGGCACTGAAGCTTTCTTT
CDR3aa: CASSRAGGTEAFF

abundance: NA
d_gene: NA
j_gene: TRBJ1-5
v_gene: TRBV30
CDR3nt: TGTGCCTGGAGGGATACCGGGACGGGCATTTATAGCAATCAGCCCCAGCATTTT
CDR3aa: CAWRDTGTGIYSNQPQHF

abundance: many
d_gene: TRBD2
j_gene: TRBJ2-5
v_gene: TRBV3-1
CDR3nt: TGTGCCAGCAGCCAAGATAGGCTAGCGGGAGGGACAAATAAAGAGACCCAGTACTTC
CDR3aa: CASSQDRLAGGTNKETQYF

abundance: many
d_gene: TRBD2
j_gene: TRBJ2-7
v_gene: TRBV27
CDR3nt: TGTGCCAGCAGTATTAGCGGGACCTACGAGCAGTACTTC
CDR3aa: CASSISGTYEQYF

abundance: few
d_gene: NA
j_gene: TRBJ1-4
v_gene: TRBV5-1
CDR3nt: TGCGCCAGCAGCGCTCAACAGTCAACTAATGAAAAACTGTTTTTT
CDR3aa: CASSAQQSTNEKLFF

abundance: many
d_gene: TRBD1
j_gene: TRBJ2-1
v_gene: TRBV2
CDR3nt: TGTGCCAAGAAACAGGGGGTCGGAAACAATGAGCAGTTCTTC
CDR3aa: CAKKQGVGNNEQFF

abundance: NA
d_gene: NA
j_gene: TRBJ2-4
v_gene: TRBV5-6
CDR3nt: TGTGCCAGCAGCTTGGGACGTTCTAACATTCAGTACTTC
CDR3aa: CASSLGRSNIQYF

abundance: many
d_gene: TRBD1
j_gene: TRBJ2-7
v_gene: TRBV5-5
CDR3nt: TGTGCCAGCAGCGGCGGGACAGGGAGCTCCTACGAGCAGTACTTC
CDR3aa: CASSGGTGSSYEQYF

abundance: few
d_gene: NA
j_gene: TRBJ1-1
v_gene: TRBV18
CDR3nt: TGTGCCAGCTCACCACCTGGCACAGGGACTGAAGCTTTCTTT
CDR3aa: CASSPPGTGTEAFF

abundance: NA
d_gene: TRBD2
j_gene: TRBJ2-2
v_gene: TRBV4-1
CDR3nt: TGCGCCAGCAGCCAAGAGTTTGGACTAGCGGGAGTCGGGACCGGGGAGCTGTTTTTT
CDR3aa: CASSQEFGLAGVGTGELFF

abundance: many
d_gene: NA
j_gene: TRBJ1-5
v_gene: TRBV28
CDR3nt: TGTGCCAGCAGTTTATATGGGGGCGTTTATAGCAATCAGCCCCAGCATTTT
CDR3aa: CASSLYGGVYSNQPQHF

abundance: few
d_gene: NA
j_gene: TRBJ2-7
v_gene: TRBV28
CDR3nt: TGTGCCAGCAGTCCCCCCCCTACCTACGAGCAGTACTTC
CDR3aa: CASSPPPTYEQYF

abundance: many
d_gene: NA
j_gene: TRBJ2-1
v_gene: TRBV7-2
CDR3nt: TGTGCCAGCAGCCCCGGGTGGAATGAGCAGTTCTTC
CDR3aa: CASSPGWNEQFF

abundance: many
d_gene: NA
j_gene: TRBJ1-2
v_gene: TRBV28
CDR3nt: TGTGCCAGCAGCTCCGGACTAAACAATTATCAGAGCTACACCTTC
CDR3aa: CASSSGLNNYQSYTF

abundance: NA
d_gene: TRBD1
j_gene: TRBJ1-1
v_gene: TRBV12-5
CDR3nt: TGTGCTAGTGGTTCACCTCCGGGACAGGGGAAAACTGAAGCTTTCTTT
CDR3aa: CASGSPPGQGKTEAFF

abundance: few
d_gene: TRBD2
j_gene: TRBJ2-3
v_gene: TRBV20-1
CDR3nt: TGCAGTGCTAATATGCTAGCGGGAGGGGTAGATACGCAGTATTTT
CDR3aa: CSANMLAGGVDTQYF

abundance: few
d_gene: NA
j_gene: TRBJ2-5
v_gene: TRBV5-4
CDR3nt: TGTGCCAGCAGCTTGGCCGGGTGGCAGGAGACCCAGTACTTC
CDR3aa: CASSLAGWQETQYF

abundance: many
d_gene: TRBD1
j_gene: TRBJ2-2
v_gene: TRBV2
CDR3nt: TGTGCCAGCAGTGACCCTCGGGACAGGGCGGGGGTTACCGGGGAGCTGTTTTTT
CDR3aa: CASSDPRDRAGVTGELFF

abundance: many
d_gene: TRBD1
j_gene: TRBJ1-2
v_gene: TRBV27
CDR3nt: TGTGCCAGTGGGACAGCTAACTATGGCTACACCTTC
CDR3aa: CASGTANYGYTF

abundance: many
d_gene: TRBD2
j_gene: TRBJ2-3
v_gene: TRBV9
CDR3nt: TGTGCCAGCAGCGTAGAGGCTAGCGGGTTGGGTGCAGATACGCAGTATTTT
CDR3aa: CASSVEASGLGADTQYF

abundance: NA
d_gene: TRBD2
j_gene: TRBJ2-7
v_gene: TRBV7-6
CDR3nt: TGTGCCAGCAGCCTTAGCGGGAGATGGAACGAGCAGTACTTC
CDR3aa: CASSLSGRWNEQYF

abundance: many
d_gene: NA
j_gene: TRBJ1-6
v_gene: TRBV27
CDR3nt: TGTGCCAGCAGCAAGGACAGTCGATATAATTCACCCCTCCACTTT
CDR3aa: CASSKDSRYNSPLHF

abundance: NA
d_gene: TRBD2
j_gene: TRBJ2-7
v_gene: TRBV4-1
CDR3nt: TGCGCCAGCAGCCAAGATAGCGGGTACAGCTCCTACGAGCAGTACTTC
CDR3aa: CASSQDSGYSSYEQYF

abundance: once
d_gene: NA
j_gene: TRBJ2-3
v_gene: TRBV6-1
CDR3nt: TGTGCCAGCAGAACACAGGGTGGGACAGATACGCAGTATTTT
CDR3aa: CASRTQGGTDTQYF

abundance: many
d_gene: NA
j_gene: TRBJ2-5
v_gene: TRBV18
CDR3nt: TGTGCCAGCTCACTCACGCAAGAAGAGACCCAGTACTTC
CDR3aa: CASSLTQEETQYF

abundance: many
d_gene: NA
j_gene: TRBJ2-1
v_gene: TRBV28
CDR3nt: TGTGCCAGCAGTTTTGGTGGTATCGAGCAGTTCTTC
CDR3aa: CASSFGGIEQFF

abundance: NA
d_gene: NA
j_gene: TRBJ1-2
v_gene: TRBV5-6
CDR3nt: TGTGCCAGCAGCTTGGGAGGGTTGGTTGGCTACACCTTC
CDR3aa: CASSLGGLVGYTF

abundance: many
d_gene: NA
j_gene: TRBJ1-5
v_gene: TRBV12-3/TRBV12-4
CDR3nt: TGTGCCAGCAGTTTAGGGGGTAAGAATCAGCCCCAGCATTTT
CDR3aa: CASSLGGKNQPQHF

abundance: few
d_gene: NA
j_gene: TRBJ2-4
v_gene: TRBV6-5
CDR3nt: TGTGCCAGCAGTTACGGAGGGGGGGTAGGGGAAAACATTCAGTACTTC
CDR3aa: CASSYGGGVGENIQYF

abundance: NA
d_gene: NA
j_gene: TRBJ2-3
v_gene: TRBV5-6
CDR3nt: TGTGCCAGCAGTTCTCTGGGGGGGCTTCCGGCAGATACGCAGTATTTT
CDR3aa: CASSSLGGLPADTQYF

abundance: NA
d_gene: NA
j_gene: TRBJ2-7
v_gene: TRBV12-3/TRBV12-4
CDR3nt: TGTGCCAGCAGTTTAAGGAGGGGGTTAGCAAGCTACGAGCAGTACTTC
CDR3aa: CASSLRRGLASYEQYF

abundance: few
d_gene: TRBD2
j_gene: TRBJ2-1
v_gene: TRBV16
CDR3nt: TGTGCCAGCAGCCAAACTAGCGGACCCAGCAATGAGCAGTTCTTC
CDR3aa: CASSQTSGPSNEQFF

abundance: NA
d_gene: NA
j_gene: TRBJ2-2
v_gene: TRBV28
CDR3nt: TGTGCCAGCAGGGATAGACCTGGGGAGCTGTTTTTT
CDR3aa: CASRDRPGELFF

abundance: many
d_gene: NA
j_gene: TRBJ1-4
v_gene: TRBV27
CDR3nt: TGTGCCACCTCTTTGAGGGCAAGAACTAATGAAAAACTGTTTTTT
CDR3aa: CATSLRARTNEKLFF

abundance: NA
d_gene: NA
j_gene: TRBJ1-1
v_gene: TRBV5-5
CDR3nt: TGTGCCAGCAGCTTTTCTTCGGTAAACACTGAAGCTTTCTTT
CDR3aa: CASSFSSVNTEAFF

abundance: NA
d_gene: NA
j_gene: TRBJ2-7
v_gene: TRBV5-1
CDR3nt: TGCGCCAGCAGTTCATCGTCTGGGAATAGCGCCTACGAGCAGTACTTC
CDR3aa: CASSSSSGNSAYEQYF

abundance: many
d_gene: NA
j_gene: TRBJ2-7
v_gene: TRBV6-2/TRBV6-3
CDR3nt: TGTGCCAGCAGTTACTGGGAGTCCTCCTACGAGCAGTACTTC
CDR3aa: CASSYWESSYEQYF

abundance: few
d_gene: TRBD1
j_gene: TRBJ1-3
v_gene: TRBV15
CDR3nt: TGTGCCACCAGCATAGGACAGGGGGCTCTCGGAAACACCATATATTTT
CDR3aa: CATSIGQGALGNTIYF

abundance: many
d_gene: NA
j_gene: TRBJ2-7
v_gene: TRBV4-3
CDR3nt: TGCGCCAGCAGCCAGGGGAGTTACCTTTCCTACGAGCAGTACTTC
CDR3aa: CASSQGSYLSYEQYF

abundance: NA
d_gene: TRBD1
j_gene: TRBJ2-6
v_gene: TRBV27
CDR3nt: TGTGCCAGCAGTTACTCGGGGACAGCAGCTGCCGTCCTGACTTTC
CDR3aa: CASSYSGTAAAVLTF

abundance: many
d_gene: TRBD1
j_gene: TRBJ1-5
v_gene: TRBV15
CDR3nt: TGTGCCACCAGCCCAAGGGACAGGGGGTTACATCAGCCCCAGCATTTT
CDR3aa: CATSPRDRGLHQPQHF

abundance: NA
d_gene: NA
j_gene: TRBJ2-7
v_gene: TRBV13
CDR3nt: TGTGCCAGCAGCTCGGACTCCACCAAACTTAGCTCCTACGAGCAGTACTTC
CDR3aa: CASSSDSTKLSSYEQYF